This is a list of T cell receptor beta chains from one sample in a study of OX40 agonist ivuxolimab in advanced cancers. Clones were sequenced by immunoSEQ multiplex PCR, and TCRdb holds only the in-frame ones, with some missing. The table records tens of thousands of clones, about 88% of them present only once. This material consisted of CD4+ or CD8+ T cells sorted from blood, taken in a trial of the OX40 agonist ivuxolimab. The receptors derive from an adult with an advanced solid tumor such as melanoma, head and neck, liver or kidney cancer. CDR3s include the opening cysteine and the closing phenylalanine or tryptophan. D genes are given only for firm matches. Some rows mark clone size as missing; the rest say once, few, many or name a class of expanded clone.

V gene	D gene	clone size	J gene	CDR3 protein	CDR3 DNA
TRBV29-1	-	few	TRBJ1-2	CSVPPTASNYGYTF	TGCAGCGTGCCCCCGACAGCCTCTAACTATGGCTACACCTTC
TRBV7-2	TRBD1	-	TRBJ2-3	CASSSGGELDTQYF	TGTGCCAGCAGCTCAGGGGGAGAACTAGATACGCAGTATTTT
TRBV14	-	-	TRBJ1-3	CASSPLGMGFGNTIYF	TGTGCCAGCAGCCCTCTCGGTATGGGTTTCGGAAACACCATATATTTT
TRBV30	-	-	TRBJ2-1	CARSGEGYGGSSYNEQFF	TGTGCCCGTTCAGGAGAGGGTTATGGCGGAAGCTCCTACAATGAGCAGTTCTTC
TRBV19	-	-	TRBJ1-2	CASSTTSGVNYGYTF	TGTGCCAGTAGTACTACATCAGGGGTTAACTATGGCTACACCTTC
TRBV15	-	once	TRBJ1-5	CATSRDDQPQHF	TGTGCCACCAGCAGAGATGATCAGCCCCAGCATTTT
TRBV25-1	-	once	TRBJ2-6	CASSPYSGANVLTF	TGTGCCAGCAGTCCCTACTCTGGGGCCAACGTCCTGACTTTC
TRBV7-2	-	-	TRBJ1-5	CASSFPGGQPQHF	TGTGCCAGCAGTTTCCCCGGGGGTCAGCCCCAGCATTTT
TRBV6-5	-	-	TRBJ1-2	CASSGIGKTYGYTF	TGTGCCAGCAGTGGCATCGGAAAGACCTATGGCTACACCTTC
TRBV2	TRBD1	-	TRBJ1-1	CASKPGQGSTEAFF	TGTGCCAGCAAACCGGGACAGGGGTCAACTGAAGCTTTCTTT
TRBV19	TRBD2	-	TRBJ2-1	CASRGAGASYNEQFF	TGTGCCAGTAGAGGAGCGGGAGCCTCCTACAATGAGCAGTTCTTC
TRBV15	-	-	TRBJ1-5	CATSRPAQATGLNQPQHF	TGTGCCACCAGCAGGCCTGCTCAGGCCACTGGACTCAATCAGCCCCAGCATTTT
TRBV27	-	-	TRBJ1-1	CASSLQAAGGREWSPEAFF	TGTGCCAGCAGTTTGCAGGCCGCCGGGGGGCGCGAGTGGAGCCCTGAAGCTTTCTTT